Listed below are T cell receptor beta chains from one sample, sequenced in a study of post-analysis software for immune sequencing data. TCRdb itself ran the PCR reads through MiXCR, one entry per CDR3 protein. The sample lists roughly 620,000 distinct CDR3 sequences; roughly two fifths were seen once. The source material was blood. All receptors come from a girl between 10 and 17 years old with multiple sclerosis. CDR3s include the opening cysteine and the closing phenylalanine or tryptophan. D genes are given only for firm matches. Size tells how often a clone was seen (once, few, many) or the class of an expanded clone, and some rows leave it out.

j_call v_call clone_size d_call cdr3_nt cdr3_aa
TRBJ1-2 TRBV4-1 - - TGCGCCAGCAGCCAAGATTTAACCGGCTACACCTTC CASSQDLTGYTF
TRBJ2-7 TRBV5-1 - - TGCGCCAGCAGCCGTGCAGACTCCCCTGACGAGCAGTACTTC CASSRADSPDEQYF
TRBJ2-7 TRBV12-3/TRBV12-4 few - TGTGCCAGCAGTCCGTTTCCCAGGGAGAGGGCCTACGAGCAGTACTTC CASSPFPRERAYEQYF
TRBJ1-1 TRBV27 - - TGTGCCTCTCGGGGGGATGCGGTAAACACTGAAGCTTTCTTT CASRGDAVNTEAFF
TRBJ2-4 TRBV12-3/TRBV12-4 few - TGTGCCAGCAGTCGCTCGGGTGCCAAAAACATTCAGTACTTC CASSRSGAKNIQYF
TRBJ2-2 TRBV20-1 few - TGCAGTGCTAGAGATACACACACCGGGGAGCTGTTTTTT CSARDTHTGELFF
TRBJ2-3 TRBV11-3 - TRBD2 TGTGCCAGCAGCTCCAATTTTCCCGGGACTAGCTCCCCAGATACGCAGTATTTT CASSSNFPGTSSPDTQYF
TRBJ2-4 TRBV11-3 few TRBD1 TGTGCCAGCAGCTTAGATGGTTGGGACAGGGGCGAAATGGACATTCAGTACTTC CASSLDGWDRGEMDIQYF
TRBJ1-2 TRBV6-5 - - TGTGCCAGCAGTTACCTAGGGACTCGGCAGCCTACCCTAGATAACTATGGCTACACCTTC CASSYLGTRQPTLDNYGYTF
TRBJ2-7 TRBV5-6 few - TGTGCCAGCAGCTCAGACTATGTGGTCTACGAGCAGTACTTC CASSSDYVVYEQYF
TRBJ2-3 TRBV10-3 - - TGTGCCATCAGTGAGTCGACGAGGTTCACGCAGTATTTT CAISESTRFTQYF
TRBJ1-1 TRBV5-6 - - TGTGCCAGCAACTTGTTGGGGACTGAAGCTTTCTTT CASNLLGTEAFF
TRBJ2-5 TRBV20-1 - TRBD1 TGCAGTGCTAGATCCAGGGGGTGGGAGACCCAGTACTTC CSARSRGWETQYF
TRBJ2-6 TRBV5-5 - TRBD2 TGTGCCAGCACGCACTGGGGGGGACCTTCGAGCTCTGGGGCCAACGTCCTGACTTTC CASTHWGGPSSSGANVLTF
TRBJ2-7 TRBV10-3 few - TGTGCCATCAGTAATGCCAGGGATTCCTACGAGCAGTACTTC CAISNARDSYEQYF
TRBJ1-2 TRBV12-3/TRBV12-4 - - TGTGCCAGCAGCACGGGAACTTTCTCGGGCTATGGCTACACCTTC CASSTGTFSGYGYTF
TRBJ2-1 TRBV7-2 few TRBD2 TGTGCCAGCAGCCCTGGACTAGCGGAGTACTCCTACAATGAGCAGTTCTTC CASSPGLAEYSYNEQFF
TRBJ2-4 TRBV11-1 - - TGTGCCAGCAGCTTACCCAGGAGCAACATTCAGTACTTC CASSLPRSNIQYF
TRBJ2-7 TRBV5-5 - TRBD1 TGTGCCAGCAGCTTGAAGTGGACAGGGGGCGCGTACGAGCAGTACTTC CASSLKWTGGAYEQYF
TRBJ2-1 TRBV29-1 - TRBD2 TGCAGCGTTGGAAAAGCGGGAGGGCCAGGGAATGAGCAGTTCTTC CSVGKAGGPGNEQFF
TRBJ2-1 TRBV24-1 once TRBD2 TGTGCCACCAGTGATTTCTCGTGGGAGGGCTCCTACAATGAGCAGTTCTTC CATSDFSWEGSYNEQFF
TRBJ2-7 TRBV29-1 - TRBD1 TGCAGCGTTGAAGCCCTGGACAGGGCCGAGCAGTACTTC CSVEALDRAEQYF
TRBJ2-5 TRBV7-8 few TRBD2 TGTGCCAGCAGCCTGCCCTCGGGCGGGGGTTACCAAGAGACCCAGTACTTC CASSLPSGGGYQETQYF
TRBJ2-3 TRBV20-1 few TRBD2 TGCAGTGCTGGCCTTGGGGGGACTACTAGCACAGATACGCAGTATTTT CSAGLGGTTSTDTQYF
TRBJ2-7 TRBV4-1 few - TGCGCCAGCAGCCAGTCGCCGCAGCCCTTCGGCGAGCAGTACTTC CASSQSPQPFGEQYF
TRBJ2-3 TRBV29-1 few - TGCAGCGTTGACCCCGTACCAACAGATACGCAGTATTTT CSVDPVPTDTQYF
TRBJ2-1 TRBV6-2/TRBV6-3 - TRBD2 TGTGCCAGCCGTCTAGCGGGGGGCTACAATGAGCAGTTCTTC CASRLAGGYNEQFF
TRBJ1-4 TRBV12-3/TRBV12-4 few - TGTGCCAGCAGTTTTCCTAATGAAAAACTGTTTTTT CASSFPNEKLFF
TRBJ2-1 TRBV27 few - TGTGCCAGCAGTTGGGGGGGGCCCTACAATGAGCAGTTCTTC CASSWGGPYNEQFF
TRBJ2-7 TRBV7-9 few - TGTGCCAGCAGCTTCACAGGCAGCGACCCCTACGAGCAGTACTTC CASSFTGSDPYEQYF
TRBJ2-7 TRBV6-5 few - TGTGCCAGCAGCCACCCCTACTACGAGCAGTACTTC CASSHPYYEQYF
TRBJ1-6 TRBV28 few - TGTGCCAGCAGTTTTTGGGCGGCACAGGGTAATTCACCCCTCCACTTT CASSFWAAQGNSPLHF
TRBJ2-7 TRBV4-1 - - TGCGCCAGCAACTCCGGCGGGACCACCTACGAGCAGTACTTC CASNSGGTTYEQYF